What follows are 24 T cell receptor beta chains derived from one specimen sequenced in a study of T cells after posttransplantation cyclophosphamide. Cyclophosphamide on days +3 and +4 followed busulfan-fludarabine conditioning and a marrow graft. TCRdb's copy holds only in-frame clones and misses some; the assay was immunoSEQ multiplex PCR. The table includes approximately 2,000 clones, 73% detected once. The starting material was CD8+ T cells sorted from PBMCs, obtained approximately 38 weeks after a stem cell transplant with posttransplant cyclophosphamide. The receptors stem from a young adult male patient who received an allogeneic stem cell transplant from a related donor, was CMV-positive, and had no GVHD. Some of these T cells may belong to the graft donor.

V gene TRBV27 combines with J gene TRBJ1-1; D is uncertain. This CDR3 has 13 residues. CDR1 MNHEY and CDR2 SMNVEV come from the germline V gene (reference sequence). V was shortened by 4 bases and J by 3 bases, with 9 bases between the two germline ends. The CDR3: CASSWAQDTEAFF. In DNA, the CDR3 is TGTGCCAGCAGTTGGGCCCAGGACACTGAAGCTTTCTTT.

The rearrangement uses TRBV6-6 and TRBJ2-1, with D perhaps matching TRBD2 (6 bases). The germline V gene has CDR1 MNHNY and CDR2 SVGAGI (reference sequence). The germline V and J ends were trimmed by 0 bases and 7 bases, with 13 bases remaining between them. CDR3 length equals 15 residues. For the CDR3, the DNA is TGTGCCAGCAGTTACTCAAGGGAGGAGTTGAATGAGCAGTTCTTC. Amino acids: CASSYSREELNEQFF.

The V call is TRBV5-8, the J call TRBJ1-1; D call uncertain. The CDR3 length is 13 residues. CDR1 SGHTS and CDR2 YDEGEE come from the germline V gene. Trimming left V 4 bases short and J 0 bases short, with 7 bases between. The CDR3 region has the DNA TGTGCCAGCAGCCAGGTTGTGAACACTGAAGCTTTCTTT. Its translation is CASSQVVNTEAFF.

The genes are TRBV4-1 and TRBJ2-7; TRBD2 agrees at 7 bases. Germline assignment: CDR1 MGHRA and CDR2 YSYEKL. The CDR3 covers 16 residues. V lost 4 bases and J lost 0; bases outside the gene matches: 9. Here the CDR3 reads CASSPWEGLSSYEQYF. CDR3 DNA: TGCGCCAGCAGCCCCTGGGAGGGCCTGAGCTCCTACGAGCAGTACTTC.

V is TRBV4-2 and J is TRBJ2-2, with D possibly being TRBD2 (6 bases). Germline values: CDR1 LGHNA, CDR2 YNFKEQ. The CDR3 spans 17 residues. Trimming removed 0 bases from V and 0 bases from J, with 11 bases in between. For the CDR3, the DNA is TGTGCCAGCAGCCAAGATTGGGGCGGGGCGAACACCGGGGAGCTGTTTTTT. This translates into CASSQDWGGANTGELFF.

This clone has only one observation. V gene TRBV27 combines with J gene TRBJ1-6, with D perhaps TRBD1 (5 bases). V was clipped by 5 bases and J by 6 bases, with 11 bases between them. The CDR3 sequence is 14 residues long. Germline V gene lookup returns CDR1 MNHEY and CDR2 SMNVEV (reference sequence). Here the CDR3 reads CASSKTAFNSPLHF. DNA of the CDR3: TGTGCCAGCAGTAAGACAGCCTTTAATTCACCCCTCCACTTT.

This clone was recorded a few times. The J gene is TRBJ2-7, the V gene TRBV27; 10 nucleotides agree with TRBD2. In germline, CDR1 is MNHEY, CDR2 SMNVEV (reference sequence). CDR3 length equals 16 residues. After removal of 2 bases from V and 4 bases from J, the junction contained 8 bases not matched to a gene. The CDR3 coding sequence is TGTGCCAGCAGTTTAGGGACTAGCGATCCCCGGTACGAGCAGTACTTC. Amino acid sequence: CASSLGTSDPRYEQYF.

V gene TRBV10-2 combines with J gene TRBJ2-2, with a possible D match to TRBD2 (5 bases). The germline V gene has CDR1 WSHSY and CDR2 SAAADI. The length of the CDR3 is 15 residues. V was pared by 6 bases and J by 4 bases, with 15 bases between. The CDR3 DNA reads as TGCGCCAGCAGCCTAGCCCGGACCATCACCGGGGAGCTGTTTTTT. The encoded protein is CASSLARTITGELFF.

The V gene is TRBV10-2, the J gene TRBJ1-1; D is unclear. Germline loops: CDR1 WSHSY, CDR2 SAAADI. CDR3 length: 14 amino acids. Between the trimmed V and J ends, which lost 2 bases and 4 bases, there was a span of 11 bases. CDR3 in DNA: TGCGCCAGCAGTGAGCCGGGCGGGGTCACTGAAGCTTTCTTT. Amino acids: CASSEPGGVTEAFF.

The V call is TRBV27, the J call TRBJ2-2; D might be TRBD1 (6 bases). The CDR3 contains 14 residues. The germline V gene has CDR1 MNHEY and CDR2 SMNVEV (reference sequence). Trimming took off 9 bases at V and 3 bases at J, with 14 bases between the two ends. CDR3 sequence: CASTLQGDTGELFF. The CDR3 DNA is TGTGCCAGTACGTTACAGGGAGACACCGGGGAGCTGTTTTTT.

This clone rates as medium-sized. The chain combines TRBV19 with TRBJ1-2; tentatively, D is TRBD1 (5 bases). This CDR3 comprises 14 residues. Germline lookup yields CDR1 LNHDA and CDR2 SQIVND (reference sequence). The V end lost 1 base, the J end lost 7 bases, and 13 bases lay between the germline ends. CDR3 nucleotides: TGTGCCAGTAGTATAGTAGCCAGGGCGACTGGCTACACCTTC. It specifies CASSIVARATGYTF.

This chain links TRBV7-9 with TRBJ1-4, with D possibly matching TRBD1 (6 bases). Germline V lookup: CDR1 SEHNR, CDR2 FQNEAQ (reference sequence). CDR3 size: 14 residues. Trimming took off 5 bases at V and 5 bases at J, with 12 bases between the two ends. CDR3 in DNA: TGTGCCAGCAGCCCGCGGACAGTCAATGAAAAACTGTTTTTT. Translation: CASSPRTVNEKLFF.

The chain carries TRBV29-1 and TRBJ2-1; 9 nucleotides agree with TRBD2. The germline gives CDR1 SQVTM, CDR2 ANQGSEA. The V segment lost 4 bases and the J segment 9 bases; nucleotides outside the gene matches: 10. The CDR3 loop spans 14 amino acids. The CDR3, as DNA: TGCAGCGTTGCTGGCGGGAGGGCCCACGTTGAGCAGTTCTTC. It yields the protein CSVAGGRAHVEQFF.

This chain uses TRBV7-9 with TRBJ2-2, with 7 bases lining up with TRBD2. The V gene's germline CDR1 is SEHNR and CDR2 FQNEAQ (reference sequence). The CDR3 has 17 amino acids. J was trimmed by 8 bases and V by 5 bases; bases with no gene match: 17. CDR3 DNA: TGTGCCAGCAGCCCGACGTCGTCGACTAGCTTGGCGGGGGAGCTGTTTTTT. This encodes CASSPTSSTSLAGELFF. Looking up the rest from reference TRBV7-9 and TRBJ2-2 gives the full variable domain: DTGVSQNPRHKITKRGQNVTFRCDPISEHNRLYWYRQTLGQGPEFLTYFQNEAQLEKSRLLSDRFSAERPKGSFSTLEIQRTEQGDSAMYLCASSPTSSTSLAGELFFGEGSRLTVL.

Details on this clone: One end of the junction varies from germline; a read error may be responsible. CDR3 loop: CASSRDRGTENF. Written as DNA, the CDR3 is TGTGCCAGCAGCCGGGACAGGGGAACTGAAAATTTT. The chain recombines TRBV7-9 with TRBJ2-3; 10 bases align to TRBD1. CDR3 length: 12 amino acids. Germline V lookup: CDR1 SEHNR, CDR2 FQNEAQ (reference sequence).

The sample holds a few counts of this clone. The rearrangement uses TRBV19 and TRBJ1-4; D is ambiguous. Looked up from germline, CDR1 is LNHDA and CDR2 is SQIVND (reference sequence). The CDR3 loop spans 14 amino acids. The V end was cut by 3 bases, the J end by 5 bases, with 10 bases between. CDR3 residues: CASSIENPNEKLFF. CDR3 sequence (DNA): TGTGCCAGTAGTATCGAGAATCCGAATGAAAAACTGTTTTTT. The complete variable domain, with remaining parts taken from reference TRBV19 and TRBJ1-4, reads DGGITQSPKYLFRKEGQNVTLSCEQNLNHDAMYWYRQDPGQGLRLIYYSQIVNDFQKGDIAEGYSVSREKKESFPLTVTSAQKNPTAFYLCASSIENPNEKLFFGSGTQLSVL.

The chain couples TRBV28 to TRBJ2-1; TRBD2 agrees at 11 bases. V was pared by 3 bases and J by 1 base, with 8 bases of the junction left unmatched. Germline V CDR1 and CDR2: MDHEN, SYDVKM. The CDR3 totals 18 residues. The CDR3 DNA sequence: TGTGCCAGCAGTTTCTATAGCGGGGGGGGCCCATCCTACAATGAGCAGTTCTTC. Its protein product is CASSFYSGGGPSYNEQFF.

The J gene is TRBJ2-7, the V gene TRBV7-6, with D perhaps TRBD2 (5 bases). V was clipped by 5 bases and J by 3 bases, with 8 bases between them. From germline, CDR1 is SGHVS and CDR2 FNYEAQ. The CDR3 contains 12 residues. CDR3 loop: CASSELDYEQYF. The DNA for the CDR3 is TGTGCCAGCAGCGAACTAGACTACGAGCAGTACTTC.

The chain links TRBV28 to TRBJ1-1; no reliable D call. V was shortened by 9 bases and J by 6 bases, with 8 bases between the two germline ends. The germline CDR1 and CDR2 sequences are MDHEN and SYDVKM. This CDR3 is 10 amino acids long. CDR3 DNA: TGTGCCAGTCCCACTCCTGAAGCTTTCTTT. The encoded protein is CASPTPEAFF. The entire variable domain, with the rest obtained from reference TRBV28 and TRBJ1-1, is as follows: DVKVTQSSRYLVKRTGEKVFLECVQDMDHENMFWYRQDPGLGLRLIYFSYDVKMKEKGDIPEGYSVSREKKERFSLILESASTNQTSMYLCASPTPEAFFGQGTRLTVV.

This rearrangement joins TRBV2 to TRBJ2-7; unclear D gene. The CDR3 runs 13 residues. CDR1 is SNHLY, CDR2 FYNNEI, per germline. The germline V and J ends were trimmed by 6 bases and 3 bases, with 12 bases remaining between them. CDR3 in amino acids: CASSSLRGYEQYF. The CDR3 DNA follows: TGTGCCAGCAGCAGTTTACGCGGCTACGAGCAGTACTTC.

This clone was observed once. The gene calls are TRBV11-2 and TRBJ2-7; no reliable D call. Germline V gives CDR1 SGHAT, CDR2 FQNNGV. This CDR3 has 13 residues. Trimming left V 0 bases short and J 0 bases short, with 3 bases between. The CDR3 DNA reads as TGTGCCAGCAGCTTAGACAGCTCCTACGAGCAGTACTTC. Translation: CASSLDSSYEQYF.

The V and J genes are TRBV30 and TRBJ2-2; the match to TRBD2 covers 14 bases. V lost 0 bases, J lost 6 bases, and 18 bases stayed unmatched. The CDR3 spans 21 residues. Germline values: CDR1 GTSNPN, CDR2 SVGIG (reference sequence). This CDR3 reads CAWSVPIGTSGRGPPPGELFF. CDR3 DNA sequence: TGTGCCTGGAGTGTACCGATCGGGACTAGCGGGAGAGGCCCTCCACCCGGGGAGCTGTTTTTT. Complete variable domain (other parts from reference TRBV30 and TRBJ2-2): SQTIHQWPATLVQPVGSPLSLECTVEGTSNPNLYWYRQAAGRGLQLLFYSVGIGQISSEVPQNLSASRPQDRQFILSSKKLLLSDSGFYLCAWSVPIGTSGRGPPPGELFFGEGSRLTVL.

The J gene is TRBJ2-1, the V gene TRBV27; possibly TRBD1 for D (5 bases). Germline CDR1 reads MNHEY; CDR2 reads SMNVEV (reference sequence). The V end was cut by 6 bases, the J end by 4 bases, with 19 bases between. CDR3 length equals 16 residues. Written as DNA, the CDR3 is TGTGCCAGCAGCGTCTCTACTATTCAGGGTTACAATGAGCAGTTCTTC. Amino acid sequence: CASSVSTIQGYNEQFF.

The rearrangement joins TRBV4-1 to TRBJ1-5; no clear D gene. V gave up 5 bases and J gave up 1 base, with 12 bases separating them. Looked up from germline, CDR1 is MGHRA and CDR2 is YSYEKL. The CDR3 sequence is 15 residues long. CDR3 protein: CASSVYSESNQPQHF. As DNA, the CDR3 is TGCGCCAGCAGCGTATACAGTGAAAGCAATCAGCCCCAGCATTTT.